These 2 T cell receptor beta chains were all obtained from the same sample, sequenced in a study of cytomegalovirus exposure and HLA in healthy donors. The PCR contained 60 Vbeta and 13 Jbeta primers. Assay: immunoSEQ multiplex PCR; the TCRdb copy retains only in-frame clones and omits some. This sample has 200,000 to 250,000 clones, with roughly 78% found just once. Sequencing input: PBMCs. The receptors shown here come from a boy aged 10-17 years in good health and CMV-seronegative.

The chain uses TRBV5-1 and TRBJ1-4; 7 positions agree with TRBD1. CDR3 size: 14 residues. The V segment lost 4 bases and the J segment 8 bases; nucleotides outside the gene matches: 8. Per the germline V gene, CDR1 is SGHRS and CDR2 is YFSETQ. CDR3 region: CASSLGGLREKLFF. CDR3 in DNA: TGCGCCAGCAGCCTAGGGGGCCTTAGGGAAAAACTGTTTTTT. The whole variable domain, filled in from reference TRBV5-1 and TRBJ1-4, reads KAGVTQTPRYLIKTRGQQVTLSCSPISGHRSVSWYQQTPGQGLQFLFEYFSETQRNKGNFPGRFSGRQFSNSRSEMNVSTLELGDSALYLCASSLGGLREKLFFGSGTQLSVL.

The CDR3 coding sequence is TGCGCCAGCAGCCAAGGGGGGGGCGAGCAGTACTTC. It encodes CASSQGGGEQYF. The chain recombines TRBV4-1 with TRBJ2-7; 7 bases are shared with TRBD2. The V segment lost 1 base and the J segment 6 bases; nucleotides outside the gene matches: 0. CDR1 is MGHRA, CDR2 YSYEKL, per germline. This CDR3 region has 12 residues.